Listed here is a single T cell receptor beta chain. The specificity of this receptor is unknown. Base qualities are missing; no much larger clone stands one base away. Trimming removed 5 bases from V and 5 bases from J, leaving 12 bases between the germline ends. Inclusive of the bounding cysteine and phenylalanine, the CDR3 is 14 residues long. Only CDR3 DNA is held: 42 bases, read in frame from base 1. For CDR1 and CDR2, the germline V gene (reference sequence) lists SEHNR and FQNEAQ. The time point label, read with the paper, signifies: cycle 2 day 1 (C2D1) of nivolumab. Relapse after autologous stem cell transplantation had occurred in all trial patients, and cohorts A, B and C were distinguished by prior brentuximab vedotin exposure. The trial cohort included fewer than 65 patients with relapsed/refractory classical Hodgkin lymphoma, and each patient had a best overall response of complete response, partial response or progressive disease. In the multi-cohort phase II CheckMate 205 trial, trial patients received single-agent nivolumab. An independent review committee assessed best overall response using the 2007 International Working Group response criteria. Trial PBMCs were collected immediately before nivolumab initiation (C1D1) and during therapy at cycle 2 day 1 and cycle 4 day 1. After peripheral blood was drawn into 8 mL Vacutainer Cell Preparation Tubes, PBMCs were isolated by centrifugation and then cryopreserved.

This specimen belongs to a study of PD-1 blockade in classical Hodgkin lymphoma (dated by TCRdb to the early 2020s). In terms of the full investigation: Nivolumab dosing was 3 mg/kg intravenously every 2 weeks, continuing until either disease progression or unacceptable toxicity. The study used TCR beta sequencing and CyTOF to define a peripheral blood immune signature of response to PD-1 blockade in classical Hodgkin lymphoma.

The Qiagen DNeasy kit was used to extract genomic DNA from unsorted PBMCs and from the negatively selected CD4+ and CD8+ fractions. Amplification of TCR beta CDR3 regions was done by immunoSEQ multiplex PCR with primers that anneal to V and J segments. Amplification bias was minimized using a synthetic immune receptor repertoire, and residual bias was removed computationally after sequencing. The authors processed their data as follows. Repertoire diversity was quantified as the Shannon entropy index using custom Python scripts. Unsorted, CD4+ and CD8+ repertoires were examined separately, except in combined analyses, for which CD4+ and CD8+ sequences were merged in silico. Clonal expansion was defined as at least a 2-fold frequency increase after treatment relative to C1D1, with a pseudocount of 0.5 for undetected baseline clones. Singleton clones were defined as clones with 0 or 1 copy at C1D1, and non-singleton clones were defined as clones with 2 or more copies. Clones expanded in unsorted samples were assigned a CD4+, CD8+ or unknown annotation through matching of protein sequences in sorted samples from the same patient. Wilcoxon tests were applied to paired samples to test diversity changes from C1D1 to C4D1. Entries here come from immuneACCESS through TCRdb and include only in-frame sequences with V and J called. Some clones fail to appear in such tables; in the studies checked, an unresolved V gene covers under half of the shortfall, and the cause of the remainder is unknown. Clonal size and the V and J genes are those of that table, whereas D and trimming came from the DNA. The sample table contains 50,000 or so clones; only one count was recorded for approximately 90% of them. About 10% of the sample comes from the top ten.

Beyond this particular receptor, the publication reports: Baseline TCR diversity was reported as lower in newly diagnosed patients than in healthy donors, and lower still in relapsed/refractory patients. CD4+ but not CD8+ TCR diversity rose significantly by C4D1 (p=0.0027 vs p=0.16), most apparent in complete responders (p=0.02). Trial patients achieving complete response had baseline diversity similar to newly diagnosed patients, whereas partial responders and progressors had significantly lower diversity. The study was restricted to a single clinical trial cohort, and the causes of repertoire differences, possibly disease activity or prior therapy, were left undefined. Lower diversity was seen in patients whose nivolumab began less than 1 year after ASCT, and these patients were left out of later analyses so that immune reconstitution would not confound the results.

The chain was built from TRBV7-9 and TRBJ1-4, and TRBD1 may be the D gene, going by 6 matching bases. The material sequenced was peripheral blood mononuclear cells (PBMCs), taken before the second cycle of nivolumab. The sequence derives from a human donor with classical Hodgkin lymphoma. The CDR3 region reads CASSPRDTNEKLFF. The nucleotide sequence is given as TGTGCCAGCAGCCCCCGGGACACCAATGAAAAACTGTTTTTT.